There are a few counts of the clone carrying this TCR beta chain. What it binds is not known. The source of the sample is a study of T-cell memory formation after mild COVID-19. Turning to the study itself: For the most part, TCR clusters were specific to one donor.

General study points: Clones that shrank (day 15 to 85) were balanced CD4/CD8, whereas later expanders leaned CD4+. The CD4+ clones that contracted clustered mainly within CM and EM, and the CD8+ clones concentrated in EMRA.

MiXCR was run by TCRdb on the 5' RACE reads, yielding one entry per CDR3 protein. The table includes about 540,000 distinct CDR3 sequences, around 21% detected once. CDR1 is LGHDT, CDR2 YNNKEL, per germline (reference sequence). Trimming left V 4 bases short and J 4 bases short, with 10 bases between. The CDR3 has 14 amino acids. Material for sequencing was PBMCs or a T cell subset sorted from them (not recorded which). The sequence came from an adult woman who had mild COVID-19 (a few samples of this study predate the infection). Cell type and time point are not known. The chain has TRBV3-1 and TRBJ2-2; no clear D gene. The CDR3 protein is CASSPDWATGELFF. CDR3 in DNA: TGTGCCAGCAGCCCCGACTGGGCCACCGGGGAGCTGTTTTTT. Drawing the rest from reference TRBV3-1 and TRBJ2-2, the complete variable domain is DTAVSQTPKYLVTQMGNDKSIKCEQNLGHDTMYWYKQDSKKFLKIMFSYNNKELIINETVPNRFSPKSPDKAHLNLHINSLELGDSAVYFCASSPDWATGELFFGEGSRLTVL.